Reported below is one TCR beta chain. Its antigen remains unidentified. This sample is part of a study of cytomegalovirus exposure and HLA in healthy donors. Across the whole study: Clustering assigned around 77% of the 350 to 450 genotyped donors to the Caucasian-associated ancestry cluster.

V lost 3 bases, J lost 5 bases, and 11 bases lay in between. Germline loops: CDR1 LNHNV, CDR2 YYDKDF (reference sequence). The CDR3 is 14 amino acids. Study results and limitations: Several V segments, TRBV6-2 and TRBV6-3 among them, could not be told apart and were dropped.

In the PCR, 60 Vbeta and 13 Jbeta primers were used. Generated by immunoSEQ multiplex PCR, the TCRdb table keeps only in-frame clones and is missing some. The table shows about 140,000 clones, with 65% to 85% occurring only once. The chain joins TRBV15 to TRBJ2-1, with unresolved D. Specimen: PBMCs. This clonotype was sampled from a man aged 18 to 29 in good health and CMV-seronegative. CDR3 loop: CATSRTSRDNEQFF. CDR3 sequence (DNA): TGTGCCACCAGCAGGACGAGCCGGGACAATGAGCAGTTCTTC.